The 17 T cell receptor beta chains below all came from one sample that was sequenced in a study of blood T cell repertoires in COVID-19. Assay: immunoSEQ multiplex PCR; the TCRdb copy retains only in-frame clones and omits some. The data show about 56,000 clones, with roughly 80% seen just once and around 13% held by the top ten. Sequences were obtained from peripheral blood. These receptors were obtained from a woman over 75 with acute or convalescent COVID-19.

CDR3 DNA sequence: TGTGCTAGTGGGCCGACAGGGGGCTCCTACAATGAGCAGTTCTTC. Translating gives CASGPTGGSYNEQFF. J is TRBJ2-1 and V is TRBV12-5, with 9 bases lining up with TRBD1. Per germline, CDR1 LGHNT and CDR2 FRNRAP. The V segment lost 6 bases and the J segment 0 bases; nucleotides outside the gene matches: 3. CDR3 size: 15 residues.

This chain uses TRBV23-1 with TRBJ1-6; 12 nucleotides align to TRBD1. TRBV23-1 falls under the ORF class, with uncertain function. Germline trimming cut 7 bases from V and 17 bases from J; bases unmatched to any gene: 12. The CDR3 length is 14 residues. The CDR3 protein is CASTFYGTGGAFHF. The CDR3 DNA is TGCGCCAGCACCTTTTACGGGACAGGGGGCGCGTTCCACTTT.

The gene calls are TRBV3-1 (or the pseudogene TRBV3-2) and TRBJ2-7; D is perhaps TRBD1 (6 bases). Looked up from germline, CDR1 is LGHDT and CDR2 is YNNKEL (reference sequence). CDR3 size: 14 residues. Trimming removed 4 bases from V and 7 bases from J, with 17 bases in between. CDR3 nucleotides: TGTGCCAGCAGCCCTAGGACAGTGTCTCGTGAGCAGTACTTC. Protein: CASSPRTVSREQYF.

The chain links TRBV25-1 to TRBJ1-2; TRBD1 matches at 12 bases. CDR1 is MGHDK and CDR2 is SYGVNS in the germline V gene. This CDR3 comprises 15 residues. V lost 6 bases and J lost 4; bases outside the gene matches: 6. In nucleotides, the CDR3 is TGTGCCAGCAGCCTAGGGACAGGGGGCAGCTATGGCTACACCTTC. Translated: CASSLGTGGSYGYTF.

This rearrangement joins TRBV9 to TRBJ2-2, with TRBD1 matching over 7 bases. V lost 2 bases and J lost 7; bases outside the gene matches: 5. The germline V gene encodes CDR1 SGDLS and CDR2 YYNGEE. CDR3 length equals 14 residues. The CDR3 region is CASSVDHRGGELFF. CDR3 bases: TGTGCCAGCAGCGTCGACCACAGGGGCGGGGAGCTGTTTTTT.

V is TRBV2 and J is TRBJ2-2; 7 bases are a match to TRBD2. CDR1 SNHLY and CDR2 FYNNEI come from the germline V gene. The J segment lost 7 bases and the V segment lost 8 bases, leaving 13 bases of the junction unmatched. This CDR3 comprises 15 residues. CDR3 sequence: CASRSGTITIGELFF. Written as DNA, the CDR3 is TGTGCCAGCCGTTCCGGGACTATAACAATCGGGGAGCTGTTTTTT.

The V and J genes are TRBV13 and TRBJ1-4, with D possibly TRBD1 on 5 matching bases. The V gene's germline CDR1 is PRHDT and CDR2 FYEKMQ (reference sequence). The V gene lost 1 base and the J gene lost 10 bases, with 25 bases spanning the gap. The CDR3 runs to 18 residues. CDR3 nucleotide sequence: TGTGCCAGCAGCTTAGCCTTGGGCAGCCATAGGGGATCCGGAAAACTGTTTTTT. It specifies CASSLALGSHRGSGKLFF. The whole variable domain, remainder taken from reference TRBV13 and TRBJ1-4, is AAGVIQSPRHLIKEKRETATLKCYPIPRHDTVYWYQQGPGQDPQFLISFYEKMQSDKGSIPDRFSAQQFSDYHSELNMSSLELGDSALYFCASSLALGSHRGSGKLFFGSGTQLSVL.

V and J are TRBV5-4 and TRBJ2-1, with 7 bases lining up with TRBD2. This CDR3 is built from 15 residues. V shed 1 base and J 5 bases; nucleotides not matched to a gene: 6. Per germline, CDR1 SGHNT and CDR2 YYREEE (reference sequence). The CDR3 spells CASSLLARGDNEQFF. The CDR3 DNA reads as TGTGCCAGCAGCTTGTTGGCCCGGGGGGACAATGAGCAGTTCTTC.

The CDR3 sequence: CATSRPGAEETQYF. The CDR3 DNA sequence: TGTGCCACCAGCAGACCTGGGGCAGAAGAGACCCAGTACTTC. The chain links TRBV15 to TRBJ2-5, with D possibly TRBD1 on 5 matching bases. Germline CDR1 and CDR2: LNHNV and YYDKDF (reference sequence). The CDR3 is 14 residues long. With 2 bases removed from V and 3 bases from J, the gap between germline ends came to 10 bases.

The chain is built from TRBV11-2 and TRBJ2-6, with D maybe TRBD1 (5 bases). The CDR3 spans 17 residues. Per the germline V gene, CDR1 is SGHAT and CDR2 is FQNNGV. V lost 1 base, J lost 2 bases, and 12 bases lay in between. This chain's CDR3 is CASSLAVRATGANVLTF. The CDR3 nucleotides are TGTGCCAGCAGCTTAGCCGTCAGGGCCACTGGGGCCAACGTCCTGACTTTC.

This clone has a single count. This sequence joins TRBV30 and TRBJ1-2; 7 nucleotides align to TRBD1. The trim removed 2 bases at V and 3 bases at J, leaving 6 bases unmatched. The CDR3 extends over 14 amino acids. Germline V gene sequence: CDR1 GTSNPN, CDR2 SVGIG (reference sequence). The CDR3 spells CAWSTGAVYYGYTF. In DNA form, the CDR3 reads TGTGCCTGGAGTACAGGGGCCGTTTACTATGGCTACACCTTC. The whole variable domain, filled in from reference TRBV30 and TRBJ1-2, reads SQTIHQWPATLVQPVGSPLSLECTVEGTSNPNLYWYRQAAGRGLQLLFYSVGIGQISSEVPQNLSASRPQDRQFILSSKKLLLSDSGFYLCAWSTGAVYYGYTFGSGTRLTVV.

The V and J genes are TRBV2 and TRBJ1-5; maybe TRBD1 (5 bases). The CDR3 is 14 amino acids. The V end lost 5 bases, the J end lost 4 bases, and 12 bases lay between the germline ends. The germline V gene encodes CDR1 SNHLY and CDR2 FYNNEI. CDR3 nucleotides: TGTGCCAGCAGTCCAGGGTTAAGTAATCAGCCCCAGCATTTT. Translated, it gives CASSPGLSNQPQHF.

The rearrangement joins TRBV10-3 to TRBJ1-2; D is possibly TRBD1 (6 bases). This CDR3 comprises 15 residues. The germline V gene has CDR1 ENHRY and CDR2 SYGVKD. Trimming left V 4 bases short and J 0 bases short, with 12 bases between. CDR3 nucleotide sequence: TGTGCCATCAGTGGGGGGCCAATCTCTAACTATGGCTACACCTTC. Protein product: CAISGGPISNYGYTF.

The genes are TRBV10-1 and TRBJ2-5; D is perhaps TRBD1 (5 bases). V was trimmed by 4 bases and J by 5 bases, leaving 11 bases between them. CDR3 length equals 13 residues. The germline V gene encodes CDR1 WNHNN and CDR2 SYGVQD (reference sequence). CDR3 loop: CASSAQGSETQYF. In nucleotides, the CDR3 is TGCGCCAGCAGTGCCCAGGGATCGGAGACCCAGTACTTC.

This clone was counted once. The chain carries TRBV5-4 and TRBJ2-5, with TRBD2 matching 9 bases. Germline V lookup: CDR1 SGHNT, CDR2 YYREEE (reference sequence). J gave up 4 bases and V 5 bases, and 6 bases lay outside the gene matches. The CDR3 covers 14 residues. The CDR3 reads CASSSKLAGETQYF. CDR3 nucleotides: TGTGCCAGCAGTTCAAAACTAGCGGGAGAGACCCAGTACTTC.

For the CDR3, the DNA is TGTGCCAGCAGTGCCCCTTGGGGAGACGGACTGAACACTGAAGCTTTCTTT. As protein: CASSAPWGDGLNTEAFF. V usage is TRBV25-1 and J usage is TRBJ1-1; D remains ambiguous. The germline V gene has CDR1 MGHDK and CDR2 SYGVNS. Trimming pared 4 bases from V and 0 bases from J, leaving 18 bases between. This CDR3 has 17 amino acids.

The V call is TRBV10-3, the J call TRBJ1-6; TRBD1 agrees at 9 bases. The CDR3 is 15 residues long. After removal of 5 bases from V and 10 bases from J, the junction contained 9 bases not matched to a gene. CDR1 ENHRY and CDR2 SYGVKD come from the germline V gene. This chain's CDR3 is CAISSQQGAQSPLHF. The CDR3 DNA is TGTGCCATCAGTTCTCAACAGGGGGCCCAATCACCCCTCCACTTT.